This is a list of T cell receptor beta chains from one sample in a study of T cells after yellow fever vaccination. TCRdb re-called the 5' RACE reads with MiXCR, one entry per CDR3 protein. The table includes about 580,000 distinct CDR3 sequences, around 16% detected once. The sample in question was PBMCs, obtained 5 to 6 days after the first yellow fever vaccination. The receptor set was obtained from a man between 18 and 29 years old who received the YFV17D yellow fever vaccine. Both conserved end residues are part of each CDR3. The order of the fields is J gene, clone size, V gene, D gene, CDR3 DNA, CDR3 protein. D genes are given only for firm matches. Not every row has a clone size; where given, it reads once, few, many or a size class.

>TRBJ2-5|.|TRBV19|.
TGTGCCAGTAGTATGTCCCCGGAAGAGACCCAGTACTTC
CASSMSPEETQYF
>TRBJ2-2|few|TRBV12-3/TRBV12-4|.
TGTGCCAGCAGAAGAAGTACCTCCCGGGACACCGGGGAGCTGTTTTTT
CASRRSTSRDTGELFF
>TRBJ1-1|.|TRBV7-9|TRBD1
TGTGCCAGCAGCTTACCGACAGGGCCGAGGGCTTTCTTT
CASSLPTGPRAFF
>TRBJ1-1|.|TRBV4-1|.
TGCGCCAGCAGCCACAAGCCAGGGGATGAAGCTTTCTTT
CASSHKPGDEAFF
>TRBJ1-1|many|TRBV4-1|.
TGCGCCAGCAGCCAAGTTGGAGGGGGGAGAGATGCTTTCTTT
CASSQVGGGRDAFF
>TRBJ1-1|few|TRBV5-1|.
TGCGCCAGCAGCTTGGCCACAGGGACGGCGAACACTGAAGCTTTCTTT
CASSLATGTANTEAFF
>TRBJ2-3|.|TRBV12-2|.
TGTGCAAGTCGCTTAGTGAAAAGGTTTGAATTAGATACGCAGTATTTT
CASRLVKRFELDTQYF
>TRBJ2-3|.|TRBV20-1|.
TGCAGTGCTCGACTAGGAGGAGATACGCAGTATTTT
CSARLGGDTQYF
>TRBJ2-6|once|TRBV5-1|.
TGCGCCAGCAGCTTGGGTACAGCTGGGGCCAACGTCCTGACTTTC
CASSLGTAGANVLTF
>TRBJ1-1|many|TRBV24-1|.
TGTGCCACCAGTGATTCAGGGGCGGGAGTCACTGAAGCTTTCTTT
CATSDSGAGVTEAFF
>TRBJ2-2|.|TRBV12-3/TRBV12-4|.
TGTGCCAGCAGCCCTCCCCGGGCCGAGCTGTTTTTT
CASSPPRAELFF
>TRBJ2-1|many|TRBV12-3/TRBV12-4|.
TGTGCCAGCAGTTTGGTCACACCCAATGAGCAGTTCTTC
CASSLVTPNEQFF
>TRBJ2-5|.|TRBV6-1|TRBD1
TGTGCCAGCAGGGGACCGGGACAGGTATCAGAGACCCAGTACTTC
CASRGPGQVSETQYF
>TRBJ1-6|few|TRBV15|.
TGTGCCACCAGCGGGCACAGGGAATCACCCCTCCACTTT
CATSGHRESPLHF
>TRBJ2-1|many|TRBV7-3|.
TGTGCCAGCAGCTTAACCTCGACGACGGAAAATGAGCAGTTCTTC
CASSLTSTTENEQFF
>TRBJ1-2|few|TRBV6-5|.
TGTGCCAGCAGTTACTCGATAGGGAGGACCTATGGCTACACCTTC
CASSYSIGRTYGYTF
>TRBJ2-7|.|TRBV5-6|.
TGTGCCAGCGGCCCCGGGACGCGGGACTACGAGCAGTACTTC
CASGPGTRDYEQYF
>TRBJ2-7|.|TRBV20-1|.
TGCAGTGCTAGAGATCGCGTCGGAATGGGATACGAGCAGTACTTC
CSARDRVGMGYEQYF
>TRBJ2-3|many|TRBV18|.
TGTGCCAGCGTCTGGCCCGAGGGGGATACGCAGTATTTT
CASVWPEGDTQYF
>TRBJ1-2|.|TRBV7-9|.
TGTGCCAGCAGCTTACGGGAGGGGAACTATGGCTACACCTTC
CASSLREGNYGYTF
>TRBJ2-7|few|TRBV7-9|TRBD1
TGTGCCAGCGGACCGGGACAGGGGATCAACGAGCAGTACTTC
CASGPGQGINEQYF